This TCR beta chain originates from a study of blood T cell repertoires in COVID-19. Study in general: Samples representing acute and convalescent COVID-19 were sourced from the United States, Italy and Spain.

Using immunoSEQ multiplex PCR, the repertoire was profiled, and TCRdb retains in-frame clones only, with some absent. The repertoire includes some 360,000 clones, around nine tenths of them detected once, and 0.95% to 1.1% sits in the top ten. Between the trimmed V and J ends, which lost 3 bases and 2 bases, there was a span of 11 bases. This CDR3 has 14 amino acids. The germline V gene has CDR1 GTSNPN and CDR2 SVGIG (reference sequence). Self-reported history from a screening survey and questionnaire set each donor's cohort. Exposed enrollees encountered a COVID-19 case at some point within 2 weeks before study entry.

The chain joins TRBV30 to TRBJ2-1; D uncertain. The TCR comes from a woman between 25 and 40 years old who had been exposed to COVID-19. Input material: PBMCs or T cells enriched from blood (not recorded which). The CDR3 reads CAWSRQLTYNEQFF. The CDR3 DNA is TGTGCCTGGAGCAGGCAGTTGACCTACAATGAGCAGTTCTTC.